These 2 T cell receptor beta chains share one sample of origin, sequenced in a study of T cell responses to AZD1222 COVID-19 vaccine. Some clones are missing from TCRdb's copy, which holds only in-frame ones; the method was immunoSEQ multiplex PCR. The repertoire holds under 150,000 clones, with about 93% as singletons. The starting material was peripheral blood, obtained on day 0 of AZD1222 vaccination. The receptors come from an adult in good health.

The rearrangement links TRBV6-4 to TRBJ1-3; no clear D gene. The V gene's germline CDR1 is MRHNA and CDR2 SNTAGT. V lost 4 bases and J lost 4, with 5 bases in between. This CDR3 contains 12 residues. The CDR3 bases are TGTGCCAGCAGTGTTCAGGGAAACACCATATATTTT. Translating it yields CASSVQGNTIYF.

The chain recombines TRBV28 with TRBJ1-5, with 11 bases lining up with TRBD1. Germline trimming cut 10 bases from V and 6 bases from J; bases unmatched to any gene: 14. Germline V gene data show CDR1 as MDHEN and CDR2 as SYDVKM. The CDR3 runs to 16 residues. The CDR3 coding sequence is TGTGCCACGCGGGGGACAGGGGGATTGATAAGTCAGCCCCAGCATTTT. Translated, it gives CATRGTGGLISQPQHF.